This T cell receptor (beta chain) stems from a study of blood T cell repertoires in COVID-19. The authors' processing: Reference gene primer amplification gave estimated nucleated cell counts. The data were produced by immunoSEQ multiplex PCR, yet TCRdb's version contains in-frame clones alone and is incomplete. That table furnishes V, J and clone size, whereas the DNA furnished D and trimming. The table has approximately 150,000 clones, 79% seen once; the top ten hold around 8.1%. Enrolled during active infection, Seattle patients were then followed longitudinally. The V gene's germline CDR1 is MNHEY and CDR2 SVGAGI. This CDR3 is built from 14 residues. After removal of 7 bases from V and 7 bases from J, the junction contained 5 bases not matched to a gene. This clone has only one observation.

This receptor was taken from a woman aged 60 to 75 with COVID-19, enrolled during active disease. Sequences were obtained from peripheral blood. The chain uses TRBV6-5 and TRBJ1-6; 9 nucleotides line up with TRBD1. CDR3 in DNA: TGTGCCAGCACCGGTGGACAGGGGAATTCACCCCTCCACTTT. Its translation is CASTGGQGNSPLHF.